The 5 T cell receptor beta chains below come from one sample, sequenced in a study of long-term antiretroviral therapy in people with HIV. immunoSEQ v3.0 was run at survey level. The repertoire was sequenced with immunoSEQ multiplex PCR; TCRdb's copy has only in-frame clones and lacks some. The data contain roughly 30,000 clones, roughly 84% of them singletons. Material: unsorted PBMCs, obtained about 5 years after starting antiretroviral therapy. These receptors were collected from a middle-aged man with HIV.

The chain recombines TRBV5-4 with TRBJ2-3; possibly TRBD2 for D (6 bases). The CDR3 is made up of 15 amino acids. V lost 0 bases to trimming and J lost 2 bases, with 10 bases between them. CDR1 SGHNT and CDR2 YYREEE come from the germline V gene (reference sequence). In nucleotides, the CDR3 is TGTGCCAGCAGCTTGGCGTCGGGAGCCACAGATACGCAGTATTTT. Protein product: CASSLASGATDTQYF. The variable domain in full, with the rest retrieved from reference TRBV5-4 and TRBJ2-3, is ETGVTQSPTHLIKTRGQQVTLRCSSQSGHNTVSWYQQALGQGPQFIFQYYREEENGRGNFPPRFSGLQFPNYSSELNVNALELDDSALYLCASSLASGATDTQYFGPGTRLTVL.

CDR3 DNA sequence: TGCGCCCCCCGCGATGGGAACAGGGGTGGCAATCAGCCCCAGCATTTT. Residues: CAPRDGNRGGNQPQHF. The chain employs TRBV23-1 and TRBJ1-5; 7 bases match TRBD1. TRBV23-1 belongs to the ORF category, with a function that is uncertain. The CDR3 length is 16 residues. Trimming removed 11 bases from V and 2 bases from J; junction bases left unmatched: 15.

This clone was recorded only once. J is TRBJ2-7 and V is TRBV19; TRBD1 matches at 8 bases. V shed 4 bases and J 6 bases; nucleotides not matched to a gene: 5. From germline, CDR1 is LNHDA and CDR2 SQIVND (reference sequence). The CDR3 sequence is 13 residues long. For the CDR3, the DNA is TGTGCCAGTAGTACTGCAGGGGGCGTCGAGCAGTACTTC. This sequence encodes CASSTAGGVEQYF. Looking up the rest from reference TRBV19 and TRBJ2-7 gives the full variable domain: DGGITQSPKYLFRKEGQNVTLSCEQNLNHDAMYWYRQDPGQGLRLIYYSQIVNDFQKGDIAEGYSVSREKKESFPLTVTSAQKNPTAFYLCASSTAGGVEQYFGPGTRLTVT.

V gene TRBV27 combines with J gene TRBJ1-1; D possibly corresponds to TRBD1 (5 bases). Looked up from germline, CDR1 is MNHEY and CDR2 is SMNVEV (reference sequence). This CDR3 contains 14 residues. The V and J ends lost 3 bases and 1 base respectively, with 9 bases between them. The CDR3 sequence: CASSFGGRNTEAFF. The CDR3 region has the DNA TGTGCCAGCAGTTTCGGGGGGAGGAACACTGAAGCTTTCTTT.

J is TRBJ2-7 and V is TRBV5-1; a possible D gene is TRBD1 (6 bases). V was clipped by 4 bases and J by 1 base, with 12 bases between them. There are 14 residues in the CDR3. CDR1 and CDR2 from the germline V gene are SGHRS and YFSETQ. CDR3 residues: CASSHTQGSYEQYF. DNA of the CDR3: TGCGCCAGCAGCCACACACAGGGATCCTACGAGCAGTACTTC.